This T cell receptor beta chain was captured by sequencing in a study of blood T cell repertoires in COVID-19. Study as a whole: Donors in the United States, Italy and Spain gave samples during acute or convalescent COVID-19. The analysed material was cDNA or gDNA that came from T cells, B-cell-depleted T cells, or PBMCs.

This CDR3 region has 16 residues. V shed 4 bases, J shed 7 bases, and the junction held 10 bases outside the gene matches. Germline V CDR1 and CDR2: SGHTA, FQGNSA. In the study's own analysis: Researchers report that nucleated cell counts were estimated from reference gene primer amplification. Generated by immunoSEQ multiplex PCR, the TCRdb table keeps only in-frame clones and is missing some. Clone size and V and J calls were adopted from that table, with D and trimming inferred from the DNA. The profile shows hundreds of thousands of clones, approximately 80% of them singletons. The sequenced sample consisted of peripheral blood. The genes are TRBV7-2 and TRBJ2-1, with 10 bases identical to TRBD1. The sequence derives from a woman older than 75 with acute or convalescent COVID-19. For the CDR3, the DNA is TGTGCCAGCAGCTACCAGACAGGGGGCTTTTATAATGAGCAGTTCTTC. It specifies CASSYQTGGFYNEQFF.